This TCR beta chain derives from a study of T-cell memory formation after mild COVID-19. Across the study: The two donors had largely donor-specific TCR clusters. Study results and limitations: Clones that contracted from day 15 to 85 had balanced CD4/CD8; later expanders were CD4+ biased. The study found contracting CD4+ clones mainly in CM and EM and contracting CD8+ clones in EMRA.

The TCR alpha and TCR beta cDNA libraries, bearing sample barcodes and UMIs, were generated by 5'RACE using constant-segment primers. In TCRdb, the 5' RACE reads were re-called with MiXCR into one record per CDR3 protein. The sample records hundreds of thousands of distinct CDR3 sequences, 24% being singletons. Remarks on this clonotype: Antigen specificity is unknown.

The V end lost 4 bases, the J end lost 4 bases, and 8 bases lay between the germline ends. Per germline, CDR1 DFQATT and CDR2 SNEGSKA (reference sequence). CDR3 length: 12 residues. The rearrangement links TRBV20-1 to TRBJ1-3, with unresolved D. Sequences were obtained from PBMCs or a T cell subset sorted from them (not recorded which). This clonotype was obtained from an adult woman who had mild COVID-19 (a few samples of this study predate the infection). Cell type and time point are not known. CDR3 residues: CSANKAGNTIYF. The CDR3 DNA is TGCAGTGCTAATAAGGCCGGAAACACCATATATTTT.